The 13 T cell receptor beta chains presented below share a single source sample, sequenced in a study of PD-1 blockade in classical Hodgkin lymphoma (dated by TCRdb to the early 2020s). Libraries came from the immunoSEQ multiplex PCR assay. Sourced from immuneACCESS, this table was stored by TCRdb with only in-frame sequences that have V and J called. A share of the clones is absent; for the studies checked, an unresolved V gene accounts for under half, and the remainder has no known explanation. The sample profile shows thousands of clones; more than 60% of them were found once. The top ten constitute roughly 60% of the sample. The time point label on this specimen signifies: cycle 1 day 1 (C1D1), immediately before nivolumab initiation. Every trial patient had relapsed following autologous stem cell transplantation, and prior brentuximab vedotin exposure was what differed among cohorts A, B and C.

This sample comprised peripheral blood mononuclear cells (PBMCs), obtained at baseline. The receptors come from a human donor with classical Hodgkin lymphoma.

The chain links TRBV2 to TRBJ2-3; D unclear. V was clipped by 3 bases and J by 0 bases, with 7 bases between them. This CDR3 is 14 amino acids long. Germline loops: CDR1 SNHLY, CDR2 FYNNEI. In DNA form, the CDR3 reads TGTGCCAGCAGTGAGTCTCTAAGCACAGATACGCAGTATTTT. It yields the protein CASSESLSTDTQYF.

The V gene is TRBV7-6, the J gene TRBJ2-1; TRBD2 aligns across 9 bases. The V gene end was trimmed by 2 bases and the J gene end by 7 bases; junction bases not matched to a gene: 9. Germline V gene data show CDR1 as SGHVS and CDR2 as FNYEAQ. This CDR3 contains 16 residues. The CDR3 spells CASSLSPAGGPNEQFF. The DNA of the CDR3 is TGTGCCAGCAGCTTATCCCCAGCGGGGGGCCCGAATGAGCAGTTCTTC.

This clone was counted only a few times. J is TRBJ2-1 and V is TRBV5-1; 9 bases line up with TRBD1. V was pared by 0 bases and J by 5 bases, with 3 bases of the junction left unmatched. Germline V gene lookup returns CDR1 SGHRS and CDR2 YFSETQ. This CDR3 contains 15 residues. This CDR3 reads CASSLVQGANNEQFF. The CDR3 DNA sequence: TGCGCCAGCAGCTTGGTACAGGGGGCCAACAATGAGCAGTTCTTC.

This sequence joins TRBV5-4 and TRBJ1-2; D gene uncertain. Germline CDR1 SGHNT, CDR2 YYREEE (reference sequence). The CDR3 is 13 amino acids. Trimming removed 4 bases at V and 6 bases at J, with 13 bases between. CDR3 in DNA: TGTGCCAGCAGCCTGCCCCAGTGGCATGGCTACACCTTC. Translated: CASSLPQWHGYTF. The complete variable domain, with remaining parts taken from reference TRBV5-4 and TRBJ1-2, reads ETGVTQSPTHLIKTRGQQVTLRCSSQSGHNTVSWYQQALGQGPQFIFQYYREEENGRGNFPPRFSGLQFPNYSSELNVNALELDDSALYLCASSLPQWHGYTFGSGTRLTVV.

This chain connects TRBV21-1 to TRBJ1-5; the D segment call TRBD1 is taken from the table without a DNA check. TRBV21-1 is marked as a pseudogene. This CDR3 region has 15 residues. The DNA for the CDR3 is TGTGCCAGCAGCAAAGTTAACAGTAGCAATCAGCCCCAGCATTTT. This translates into CASSKVNSSNQPQHF.

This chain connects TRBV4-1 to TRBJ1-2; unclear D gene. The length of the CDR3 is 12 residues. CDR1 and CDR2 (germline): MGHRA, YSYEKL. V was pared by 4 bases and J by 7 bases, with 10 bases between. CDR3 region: CASSLPLGGYTF. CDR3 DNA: TGCGCCAGCAGCCTGCCCCTGGGTGGCTACACCTTC.

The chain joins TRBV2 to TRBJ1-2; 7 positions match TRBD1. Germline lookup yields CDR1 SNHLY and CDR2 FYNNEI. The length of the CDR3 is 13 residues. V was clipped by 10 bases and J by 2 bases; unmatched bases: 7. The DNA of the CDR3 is TGTGCCAACGGGGACAGTCAAAACTATGGCTACACCTTC. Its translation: CANGDSQNYGYTF.

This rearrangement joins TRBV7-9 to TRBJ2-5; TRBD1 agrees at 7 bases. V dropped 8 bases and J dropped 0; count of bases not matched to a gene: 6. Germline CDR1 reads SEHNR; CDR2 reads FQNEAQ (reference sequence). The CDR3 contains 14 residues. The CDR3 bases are TGTGCCAGCGGAAGGGACAGACACCAAGAGACCCAGTACTTC. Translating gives CASGRDRHQETQYF. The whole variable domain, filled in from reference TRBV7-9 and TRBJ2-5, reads DTGVSQNPRHKITKRGQNVTFRCDPISEHNRLYWYRQTLGQGPEFLTYFQNEAQLEKSRLLSDRFSAERPKGSFSTLEIQRTEQGDSAMYLCASGRDRHQETQYFGPGTRLLVL.

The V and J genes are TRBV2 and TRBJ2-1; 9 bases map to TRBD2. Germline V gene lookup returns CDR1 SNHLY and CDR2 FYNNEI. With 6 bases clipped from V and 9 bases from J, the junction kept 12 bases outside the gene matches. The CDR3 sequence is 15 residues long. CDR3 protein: CASSGIERGDGEQFF. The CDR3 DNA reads TGTGCCAGCAGCGGGATCGAGCGGGGGGACGGTGAGCAGTTCTTC.

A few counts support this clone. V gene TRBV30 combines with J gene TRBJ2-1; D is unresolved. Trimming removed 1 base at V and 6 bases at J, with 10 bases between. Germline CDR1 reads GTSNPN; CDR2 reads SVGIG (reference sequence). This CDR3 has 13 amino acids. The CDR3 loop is CAWSGGNFNEQFF. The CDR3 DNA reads TGTGCCTGGAGTGGTGGGAACTTCAATGAGCAGTTCTTC.

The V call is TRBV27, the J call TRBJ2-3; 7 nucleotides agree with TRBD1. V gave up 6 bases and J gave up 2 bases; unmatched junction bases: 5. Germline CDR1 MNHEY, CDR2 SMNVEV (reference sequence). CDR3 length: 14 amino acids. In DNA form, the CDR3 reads TGTGCCAGCAGCCGGCAGGGGGTCACAGATACGCAGTATTTT. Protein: CASSRQGVTDTQYF.

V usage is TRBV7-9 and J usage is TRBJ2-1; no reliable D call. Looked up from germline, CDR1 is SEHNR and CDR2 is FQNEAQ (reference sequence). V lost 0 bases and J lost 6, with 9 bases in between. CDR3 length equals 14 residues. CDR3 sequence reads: CASSLAQTVNEQFF. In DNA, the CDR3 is TGTGCCAGCAGCTTAGCGCAGACTGTCAATGAGCAGTTCTTC.

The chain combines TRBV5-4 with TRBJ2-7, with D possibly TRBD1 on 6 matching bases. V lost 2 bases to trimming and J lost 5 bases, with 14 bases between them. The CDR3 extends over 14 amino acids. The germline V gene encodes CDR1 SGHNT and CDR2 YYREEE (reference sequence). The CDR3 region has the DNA TGTGCCAGCAGCTTAACAGGGCGGAAGGACGAGCAGTACTTC. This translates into CASSLTGRKDEQYF.